This TCR beta chain was identified during a study of identical twins. The CDR3 consists of 16 residues. The germline CDR1 and CDR2 sequences are DFQATT and SNEGSKA (reference sequence). V lost 5 bases to trimming and J lost 0 bases; unmatched junction nucleotides: 4. MiXCR, run by TCRdb on the 5' RACE reads, gives a single entry per CDR3 protein. The sample lists approximately 1.8 million distinct CDR3 sequences; about 31% were seen once. The genes are TRBV20-1 and TRBJ2-1, with 13 bases aligning to TRBD2. The origin of this receptor is a newborn girl in good health. Sequenced: cord blood. The CDR3 DNA reads TGCAGTGCTGGGACTAGCGGGGCCCTCTCCTACAATGAGCAGTTCTTC. Translation gives CSAGTSGALSYNEQFF.